These 18 T cell receptor beta chains share one sample of origin, sequenced in a study of blood T cells in healthy people across ages. The second PCR ran about 6 to 12 cycles with a sample-barcoded 5' primer and J-beta primers. TCRdb re-derived calls from the 5' RACE reads in MiXCR, one entry per CDR3 protein. The sample has around 1,900,000 distinct CDR3 sequences; about two fifths are singletons. Sequencing input: blood. These receptors were obtained from a human donor in good health.

The sample holds a few counts of this clonotype. The gene calls are TRBV29-1 and TRBJ2-3; D might be TRBD1 (5 bases). Trimming took 0 bases from V and 3 from J, leaving 13 bases between them. CDR1 and CDR2 from the germline V gene are SQVTM and ANQGSEA. The CDR3 runs 15 residues. CDR3 DNA sequence: TGCAGCGTTGAAGATACAGGTCTGGGTACAGATACGCAGTATTTT. Translation gives CSVEDTGLGTDTQYF.

The chain couples TRBV5-1 to TRBJ2-4; D is uncertain. The J call is doubtful: the DNA matches TRBJ2-7 better. The CDR3 extends over 12 amino acids. Germline assignment: CDR1 SGHRS and CDR2 YFSETQ. The CDR3 region is CASSPGRSEQYF. The CDR3 DNA sequence: TGCGCCAGCAGCCCAGGACGGAGCGAGCAGTACTTC.

The chain couples TRBV2 to TRBJ2-4, with 8 positions matching TRBD2. V lost 7 bases and J lost 13; bases outside the gene matches: 15. Germline V gene sequence: CDR1 SNHLY, CDR2 FYNNEI. The CDR3 is made up of 14 amino acids. CDR3 region: CASIQSAGTREQYF. In DNA form, the CDR3 reads TGTGCCAGCATTCAGTCAGCGGGGACTAGAGAGCAGTACTTC.

The chain has TRBV11-2 and TRBJ1-2, with no clear D. The germline gives CDR1 SGHAT, CDR2 FQNNGV. V was trimmed by 5 bases and J by 5 bases, leaving 18 bases between them. The CDR3 runs to 15 residues. CDR3 in DNA: TGTGCCAGCAGCCTCGGGCCCCTCTTGCTATATGGCTACACCTTC. Translating it yields CASSLGPLLLYGYTF.

This clonotype was recorded only once. This chain joins TRBV4-1 and TRBJ2-1, with TRBD2 identical over 11 bases. CDR1 is MGHRA, CDR2 YSYEKL, per germline. This CDR3 spans 16 amino acids. Trimming cost V 0 bases and J 7 bases; bases outside gene matches: 5. CDR3: CASSQDSGGVNNEQFF. The CDR3 DNA sequence: TGCGCCAGCAGCCAAGATAGCGGGGGGGTGAATAATGAGCAGTTCTTC.

This chain joins TRBV6-2 or TRBV6-3 and TRBJ2-7, with a possible D match to TRBD1 (5 bases). Germline V lookup: CDR1 MNHEY, CDR2 SVGEGT. CDR3 length: 14 residues. Between the trimmed V and J ends, which lost 4 bases and 2 bases, there was a span of 12 bases. The CDR3 nucleotides read TGTGCCAGCAGTTTGACAGAGCCCGCCTACGAGCAGTACTTC. Amino acid sequence: CASSLTEPAYEQYF.

The chain uses TRBV7-2 and TRBJ2-5, with D tentatively TRBD1 (6 bases). The germline CDR1 and CDR2 sequences are SGHTA and FQGNSA. V gave up 5 bases and J gave up 2 bases, with 15 bases separating them. The CDR3 is made up of 15 amino acids. This CDR3 reads CASSQNPGHQETQYF. The CDR3 nucleotides read TGTGCCAGCAGCCAAAACCCGGGACATCAAGAGACCCAGTACTTC.

A few counts support this clonotype. The junction departs from the called germline gene at one end, perhaps through a read error. V is TRBV10-3 and J is TRBJ1-1; 7 bases fit TRBD1. The CDR3 length is 14 residues. Germline-derived CDR1 and CDR2 are ENHRY and SYGVKD. In DNA, the CDR3 is TGTGTCATCTTACGTGACAGGGACGGGACTGAAGCTTTCTTT. Translation gives CVILRDRDGTEAFF.

This clonotype was counted at least ten times. J is TRBJ2-7 and V is TRBV11-1; D is unclear. Trimming removed 3 bases from V and 2 bases from J, with 8 bases in between. Germline values: CDR1 SGHAT, CDR2 FQDESV (reference sequence). This CDR3 comprises 13 residues. CDR3 nucleotide sequence: TGTGCCAGCAGCTTCAACAGACCCTACGAGCAGTACTTC. Its protein product is CASSFNRPYEQYF.

J is TRBJ2-7 and V is TRBV27; no clear D gene. In germline, CDR1 is MNHEY, CDR2 SMNVEV (reference sequence). V lost 2 bases to trimming and J lost 0 bases, with 11 bases between them. The CDR3 consists of 15 residues. This CDR3 is CASSLHPELSYEQYF. The CDR3 bases are TGTGCCAGCAGTTTACATCCCGAGCTCTCCTACGAGCAGTACTTC.

V is TRBV15 and J is TRBJ2-3; maybe TRBD1 (5 bases). The CDR3 runs 14 residues. CDR1 and CDR2 (germline): LNHNV, YYDKDF (reference sequence). The V and J ends lost 7 bases and 2 bases respectively, with 13 bases between them. The CDR3 DNA is TGTGCCACCACTGAAGACAGATTCACAGATACGCAGTATTTT. Amino acids: CATTEDRFTDTQYF. The whole variable domain, filled in from reference TRBV15 and TRBJ2-3, reads DAMVIQNPRYQVTQFGKPVTLSCSQTLNHNVMYWYQQKSSQAPKLLFHYYDKDFNNEADTPDNFQSRRPNTSFCFLDIRSPGLGDTAMYLCATTEDRFTDTQYFGPGTRLTVL.

Worth noting for this clonotype: Since a much larger clone is just one base distant, this may be a read error. J is TRBJ2-5 and V is TRBV6-2 or TRBV6-3; 14 bases line up with TRBD2. This CDR3 has 18 amino acids. Germline loops: CDR1 MNHEY, CDR2 SVGEGT. J gave up 2 bases and V 5 bases, and 10 bases lay outside the gene matches. DNA for the CDR3: TGTGCCAGCAGTGAGTTTGGGACTAGCGGGGGCCCTCAAGAGACCCAGTACTTC. Protein: CASSEFGTSGGPQETQYF.

The chain employs TRBV20-1 and TRBJ2-2, with D unresolved. CDR3 length equals 13 residues. V gave up 5 bases and J gave up 3 bases, with 10 bases separating them. From germline, CDR1 is DFQATT and CDR2 SNEGSKA (reference sequence). The CDR3 bases are TGCAGTGCTCCCAACTCGGACACCGGGGAGCTGTTTTTT. It translates to CSAPNSDTGELFF.

The V call is TRBV7-7, the J call TRBJ2-3, with unresolved D. Germline loops: CDR1 SSHAT, CDR2 FNYEAQ (reference sequence). Trimming removed 1 base at V and 7 bases at J, with 9 bases between. The CDR3 is 13 amino acids. The CDR3 bases are TGTGCCAGCAGCTTAGGAAAGGGTTATACGCAGTATTTT. Protein: CASSLGKGYTQYF. Combining the CDR3 with reference TRBV7-7 and TRBJ2-3 gives the whole variable domain GAGVSQSPRYKVTKRGQDVTLRCDPISSHATLYWYQQALGQGPEFLTYFNYEAQPDKSGLPSDRFSAERPEGSISTLTIQRTEQRDSAMYRCASSLGKGYTQYFGPGTRLTVL.

This clonotype was counted many times. The chain links TRBV7-2 to TRBJ1-2, with D possibly being TRBD1 (6 bases). This CDR3 is built from 13 residues. Trimming took off 4 bases at V and 5 bases at J, with 11 bases between the two ends. The germline CDR1 and CDR2 sequences are SGHTA and FQGNSA. The CDR3 here is CASSSDRRYGYTF. For the CDR3, the DNA is TGTGCCAGCAGCTCCGACAGGCGGTATGGCTACACCTTC.

This clonotype was detected a few times. V and J are TRBV20-1 and TRBJ2-7, with D possibly being TRBD1 (5 bases). Per germline, CDR1 DFQATT and CDR2 SNEGSKA (reference sequence). V lost 6 bases, J lost 0 bases, and 9 bases lay in between. The CDR3 has 12 amino acids. CDR3 coding DNA: TGCAGTGCGCCGGACAACTCCTACGAGCAGTACTTC. Translating it yields CSAPDNSYEQYF.

This clonotype was seen a handful of times. The chain combines TRBV7-2 with TRBJ1-1; D uncertain. The ends were cut back, 4 bases at V and 3 bases at J, with 9 bases in the middle. The CDR3 loop spans 13 amino acids. Germline V CDR1 and CDR2: SGHTA, FQGNSA. The CDR3 loop reads CASSSSRDTEAFF. The CDR3 coding sequence is TGTGCCAGCAGCTCAAGCCGGGACACTGAAGCTTTCTTT.

The chain carries TRBV6-2 or TRBV6-3 and TRBJ1-1; D unclear. Germline assignment: CDR1 MNHEY and CDR2 SVGEGT. Trimming stripped 6 bases from V and 12 bases from J, with 20 bases between. This CDR3 has 13 amino acids. CDR3 loop: CASSSHSDGFTFF. In DNA, the CDR3 is TGTGCCAGCAGCTCACACTCGGACGGTTTCACTTTCTTT.